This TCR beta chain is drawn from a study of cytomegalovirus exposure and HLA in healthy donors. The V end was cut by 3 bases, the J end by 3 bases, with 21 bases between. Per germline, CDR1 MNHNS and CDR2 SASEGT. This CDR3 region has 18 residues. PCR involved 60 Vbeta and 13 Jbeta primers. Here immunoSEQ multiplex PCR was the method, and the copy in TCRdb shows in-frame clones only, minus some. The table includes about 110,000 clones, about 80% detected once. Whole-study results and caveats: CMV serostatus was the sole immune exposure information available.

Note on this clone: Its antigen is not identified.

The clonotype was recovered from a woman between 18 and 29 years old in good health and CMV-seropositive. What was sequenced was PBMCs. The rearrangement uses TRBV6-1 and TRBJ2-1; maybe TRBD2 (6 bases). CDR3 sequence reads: CASSDRPWRGTVYNEQFF. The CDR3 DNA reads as TGTGCCAGCAGTGACCGCCCCTGGCGGGGTACTGTCTACAATGAGCAGTTCTTC.